Detailed here is one T cell receptor beta chain. The use of a sample-barcoded 5' primer and a J-beta primer mix characterized a second PCR of roughly 6 to 11 cycles. TCRdb recomputed calls from the 5' RACE reads with MiXCR, one row per CDR3 protein. Found here are 700,000 to 850,000 distinct CDR3 sequences, less than 70% of them singletons; the top ten hold roughly 37%. The entry originates in a study of blood T cells in healthy people across ages. V dropped 3 bases and J dropped 3 bases, with 12 bases sitting between them. The CDR3 covers 15 residues. Material: blood. The receptor's source is an older man in good health. V gene TRBV12-3 or TRBV12-4 combines with J gene TRBJ2-1; D might be TRBD2 (6 bases). In DNA, the CDR3 is TGTGCCAGCAGTTTTGTGGCTAGCGACTACAATGAGCAGTTCTTC. This gives the protein CASSFVASDYNEQFF.